This TCR beta chain was identified in a study of cytomegalovirus exposure and HLA in healthy donors. V dropped 3 bases and J dropped 4; count of bases not matched to a gene: 6. The CDR3 loop spans 15 amino acids. Germline V gives CDR1 MNHNS, CDR2 SASEGT. The donors were in the approximately 120-subject validation cohort; that cohort was separate from the roughly 730-subject first cohort. Some clones are missing from TCRdb's copy, which holds only in-frame ones; the method was immunoSEQ multiplex PCR. Of about 260,000 clones in the sample, 90% are singletons; the top ten hold approximately 3%. The clonotype originates from a woman younger than 45 in good health and CMV-seronegative. The rearrangement joins TRBV6-1 to TRBJ2-7; 10 nucleotides match TRBD2. The sample was PBMCs. DNA for the CDR3: TGTGCCAGCAGTGAGATGACTAGCGGGTTGTACGAGCAGTACTTC. This gives the protein CASSEMTSGLYEQYF.